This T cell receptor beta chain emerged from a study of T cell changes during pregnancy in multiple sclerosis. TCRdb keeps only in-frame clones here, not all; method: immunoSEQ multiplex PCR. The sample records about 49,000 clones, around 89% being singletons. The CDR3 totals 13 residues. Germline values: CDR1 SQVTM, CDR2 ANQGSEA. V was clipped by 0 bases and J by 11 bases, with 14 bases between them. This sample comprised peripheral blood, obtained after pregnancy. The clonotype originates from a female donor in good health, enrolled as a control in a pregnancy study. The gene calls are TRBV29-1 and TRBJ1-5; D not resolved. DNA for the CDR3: TGCAGCGTTGAAGATCCCTCGTACGGAGCCCAGCATTTT. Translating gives CSVEDPSYGAQHF.